The TCR beta chain under discussion was sequenced for a study of beta chain features in type 1 diabetes. Remarks on this clone: Its target is not known. The junction does not match germline at one end; this may be a read error. Other nucleotide sequences from this sample produce the same CDR3.

Study-wide results and limits: Type 1 diabetes patients had moderately but significantly shorter TCRB CDR3s in all four CD4+ subsets. High TCR expression in some cells could lead to their over-representation in cDNA sequencing.

Germline V gene data show CDR1 as GTSNPN and CDR2 as SVGIG (reference sequence). This CDR3 is built from 12 residues. Purity exceeding 95% was reached by all sorted populations. Investigators reverse transcribed all isolated RNA, so they sequenced expressed TCRB transcripts. TCRdb's copy holds only in-frame clones and misses some; the assay was immunoSEQ multiplex PCR. The profile shows nearly 350,000 clones, about a tenth of them singletons. The sample was central memory CD4+ T cells from blood. V and J are TRBV30 and TRBJ2-7; D not resolved. This TCR came from a man aged 30-40 years with type 1 diabetes. DNA for the CDR3: TGTGCCTGGAGTGACCGATCCTACGAGCAATACTTC. This gives the protein CAWSDRSYEQYF.